This T cell receptor beta chain was profiled in a study of OX40 agonist ivuxolimab in advanced cancers. In the study overall: The study gave patients intravenous ivuxolimab at 0.01 to 10 mg/kg every 2 weeks.

Whole-study results and caveats: The 0.1-3.0 mg/kg partial responders had among the lowest clonal expansion. Some nonresponders also had low normalized T-cell clonal expansion. On average, CD8+ T cells showed a greater number of expanded clones than CD4+.

TCRdb keeps only in-frame clones here, not all; method: immunoSEQ multiplex PCR. The sample includes 77,000 or so clones, around 93% of them seen just once. Concerning this clone: The target antigen is unknown.

Germline V lookup: CDR1 MGHRA, CDR2 YSYEKL. V dropped 4 bases and J dropped 0; count of bases not matched to a gene: 2. The CDR3 sequence is 15 residues long. The receptor was derived from an adult with an advanced solid tumor such as melanoma, head and neck, liver or kidney cancer. This sample comprised CD4+ or CD8+ T cells sorted from blood, obtained in a trial of the OX40 agonist ivuxolimab. The chain uses TRBV4-1 and TRBJ1-4; 7 nucleotides agree with TRBD1. The CDR3: CASSLQGTTNEKLFF. The CDR3 region has the DNA TGCGCCAGCAGCCTACAGGGGACAACTAATGAAAAACTGTTTTTT.